These 19 T cell receptor beta chains share one sample of origin, sequenced in a study of lymphopenia after photon versus proton radiotherapy. Measured with immunoSEQ multiplex PCR; TCRdb has only the in-frame clones, and not every one. The repertoire holds more than 70,000 clones, with about 83% as singletons. This specimen was peripheral blood, taken from a patient treated with proton-based radiotherapy. The receptors were gathered from a man in his fifties or sixties with pancreatic cancer.

The chain uses TRBV15 and TRBJ2-2; D remains unclear. The germline gives CDR1 LNHNV, CDR2 YYDKDF (reference sequence). The CDR3 contains 15 residues. Trimming took off 1 base at V and 5 bases at J, with 11 bases between the two ends. DNA for the CDR3: TGTGCCACCAGCAGAGGCCCCACTGGGACCGGGGAGCTGTTTTTT. Translated, it gives CATSRGPTGTGELFF.

This chain links TRBV28 with TRBJ1-3; D not resolved. CDR3 length: 12 residues. Trimming pared 5 bases from V and 2 bases from J, leaving 4 bases between. CDR1 is MDHEN, CDR2 SYDVKM, per germline. CDR3 region: CASSGAGNTIYF. The CDR3 DNA sequence: TGTGCCAGCAGTGGCGCTGGAAACACCATATATTTT.

About this clone: Other DNA sequences of this sample code for an identical CDR3. The chain is built from TRBV19 and TRBJ1-5; D is perhaps TRBD1 (5 bases). The V gene lost 1 base and the J gene lost 0 bases, with 7 bases spanning the gap. Germline-derived CDR1 and CDR2 are LNHDA and SQIVND (reference sequence). The CDR3 extends over 15 amino acids. CDR3 sequence: CASSIGGGSNQPQHF. The CDR3 DNA follows: TGTGCCAGTAGTATAGGGGGGGGTAGCAATCAGCCCCAGCATTTT. Supplemented by reference TRBV19 and TRBJ1-5, the full variable domain reads DGGITQSPKYLFRKEGQNVTLSCEQNLNHDAMYWYRQDPGQGLRLIYYSQIVNDFQKGDIAEGYSVSREKKESFPLTVTSAQKNPTAFYLCASSIGGGSNQPQHFGDGTRLSIL.

The rearrangement uses TRBV7-9 and TRBJ2-1; no clear D gene. Trimming removed 5 bases at V and 6 bases at J, with 8 bases between. The CDR3 totals 12 residues. Germline CDR1 SEHNR, CDR2 FQNEAQ (reference sequence). The CDR3 sequence: CASSAHLNEQFF. Here the CDR3 DNA reads TGTGCCAGCAGCGCTCATCTCAATGAGCAGTTCTTC.

In its sample, this clone was seen a few times. CDR3 coding DNA: TGTGCCAGCAGCGAAACTAGCGGGAGGGGAGATACGCAGTATTTT. It codes for CASSETSGRGDTQYF. The rearrangement joins TRBV9 to TRBJ2-3; TRBD2 matches at 13 bases. CDR1 is SGDLS and CDR2 is YYNGEE in the germline V gene. The CDR3 length is 15 residues. Unmatched junction bases numbered 3, after V lost 3 bases and J lost 5 bases.

CDR3 sequence (DNA): TGTGCCAGCAGCCCCGAGGCGGGCCTCTCCTACAATGAGCAGTTCTTC. This sequence encodes CASSPEAGLSYNEQFF. The genes are TRBV7-9 and TRBJ2-1; TRBD2 is a possible D gene (5 bases). Germline V gives CDR1 SEHNR, CDR2 FQNEAQ (reference sequence). The CDR3 extends over 16 amino acids. V was clipped by 5 bases and J by 0 bases, with 14 bases between them.

The CDR3 DNA follows: TGTGCCAGCAGTGGGTTTAGTCAGCCCCAGCATTTT. It specifies CASSGFSQPQHF. This chain uses TRBV28 with TRBJ1-5; the D is unclear. The germline V and J ends were trimmed by 5 bases and 6 bases, with 8 bases remaining between them. The CDR3 loop spans 12 amino acids. The germline CDR1 and CDR2 sequences are MDHEN and SYDVKM.

Concerning this clone: One junction end disagrees with the germline gene, perhaps due to a read error. The J gene is TRBJ2-5, the V gene TRBV7-2, with TRBD2 identical over 12 bases. Germline CDR1 and CDR2: SGHTA and FQGNSA. CDR3 length equals 15 residues. Here the CDR3 DNA reads TGTGCCAGCAGCGCTCGACTAGCGGGAGAAGAGCCCCAGTACTTC. Translation gives CASSARLAGEEPQYF.

The rearrangement links TRBV4-2 to TRBJ1-2; possible D gene TRBD1, 6 bases. Germline V gene lookup returns CDR1 LGHNA and CDR2 YNFKEQ. The CDR3 loop spans 15 amino acids. Trimming cost V 0 bases and J 2 bases, with 10 bases left between them. CDR3 loop: CASSQESGGNYGYTF. As DNA, the CDR3 is TGTGCCAGCAGCCAAGAATCGGGGGGCAACTATGGCTACACCTTC.

Here the CDR3 reads CASSLSAMNEQFF. CDR3 sequence (DNA): TGTGCCAGCAGCTTATCCGCCATGAATGAGCAGTTCTTC. The chain employs TRBV7-2 and TRBJ2-1; D remains ambiguous. V was shortened by 2 bases and J by 7 bases, with 9 bases between the two germline ends. CDR1 and CDR2 (germline): SGHTA, FQGNSA. The CDR3 totals 13 residues.

The V and J genes are TRBV18 and TRBJ2-1, with a possible D match to TRBD2 (6 bases). The CDR3 has 13 amino acids. The germline V and J ends were trimmed by 4 bases and 9 bases, with 13 bases remaining between them. Germline V gene sequence: CDR1 KGHSH, CDR2 LQKENI. The CDR3 protein is CASSQRLVTEQFF. CDR3 DNA sequence: TGTGCCAGCTCACAAAGACTAGTGACTGAGCAGTTCTTC. Together with reference TRBV18 and TRBJ2-1, the CDR3 gives the full variable domain: NAGVMQNPRHLVRRRGQEARLRCSPMKGHSHVYWYRQLPEEGLKFMVYLQKENIIDESGMPKERFSAEFPKEGPSILRIQQVVRGDSAAYFCASSQRLVTEQFFGPGTRLTVL.

There are a few counts of this clone. The CDR3 DNA sequence: TGTGCCAGCAGCTCTGGACTATATCAGCCCCAGCATTTT. Translating gives CASSSGLYQPQHF. The V call is TRBV11-2, the J call TRBJ1-5; no definite D call. The CDR3 length is 13 residues. Germline assignment: CDR1 SGHAT and CDR2 FQNNGV. V was pared by 4 bases and J by 5 bases, with 9 bases between.

This chain connects TRBV28 to TRBJ2-2, with TRBD2 as a possible D gene (6 bases). The germline V gene has CDR1 MDHEN and CDR2 SYDVKM. Trimming left V 9 bases short and J 6 bases short, with 11 bases between. The CDR3 is 12 residues long. The CDR3 reads CASLSGAGELFF. The CDR3, as DNA: TGTGCCAGTCTTTCGGGGGCCGGGGAGCTGTTTTTT.

The V and J genes are TRBV5-8 and TRBJ1-5; D gene ambiguous. Germline V CDR1 and CDR2: SGHTS, YDEGEE. The CDR3 is 14 residues long. V was pared by 7 bases and J by 3 bases, with 14 bases between. In nucleotides, the CDR3 is TGTGCCAGCTCATTCCCGGGCTTCAATCAGCCCCAGCATTTT. This sequence encodes CASSFPGFNQPQHF.

The rearrangement links TRBV19 to TRBJ1-1; TRBD1 aligns across 8 bases. CDR3 length: 13 residues. Germline V lookup: CDR1 LNHDA, CDR2 SQIVND (reference sequence). V gave up 6 bases and J gave up 0 bases; unmatched junction bases: 0. The CDR3 is CASRGQVNTEAFF. As DNA, the CDR3 is TGTGCCAGTAGGGGACAGGTGAACACTGAAGCTTTCTTT.

The chain has TRBV27 and TRBJ1-5; 7 nucleotides match TRBD1. CDR1 MNHEY and CDR2 SMNVEV come from the germline V gene (reference sequence). J lost 4 bases, V lost 4 bases, and 10 bases had no gene match. This CDR3 is built from 16 residues. In DNA form, the CDR3 reads TGTGCCAGCAGTTCTTACTCGACAGGGAAGAATCAGCCCCAGCATTTT. It is translated as CASSSYSTGKNQPQHF.

The V and J genes are TRBV28 and TRBJ1-3; D not certain. Germline V gene lookup returns CDR1 MDHEN and CDR2 SYDVKM. V dropped 5 bases and J dropped 5 bases, with 16 bases sitting between them. This CDR3 region has 15 residues. The CDR3 DNA reads TGTGCCAGCAGTACGTCACAGCCGTCAAGAAACACCATATATTTT. Its translation: CASSTSQPSRNTIYF.

The J gene is TRBJ2-7, the V gene TRBV7-8, with TRBD1 matching 7 bases. Germline V gene lookup returns CDR1 SGHVS and CDR2 FQNEAQ. V lost 3 bases and J lost 0; bases outside the gene matches: 8. The CDR3 runs 16 residues. CDR3 sequence reads: CASSFISGQNSYEQYF. Here the CDR3 DNA reads TGTGCCAGCAGCTTTATTTCGGGACAGAACTCCTACGAGCAGTACTTC.

The rearrangement joins TRBV5-1 to TRBJ2-3; 9 bases match TRBD2. Looked up from germline, CDR1 is SGHRS and CDR2 is YFSETQ. V trimming: 2 bases; J trimming: 5 bases; junction bases outside the gene matches: 3. The CDR3 loop spans 14 amino acids. Here the CDR3 reads CASSLAGGGDTQYF. The CDR3 bases are TGCGCCAGCAGCTTAGCGGGAGGAGGAGATACGCAGTATTTT.